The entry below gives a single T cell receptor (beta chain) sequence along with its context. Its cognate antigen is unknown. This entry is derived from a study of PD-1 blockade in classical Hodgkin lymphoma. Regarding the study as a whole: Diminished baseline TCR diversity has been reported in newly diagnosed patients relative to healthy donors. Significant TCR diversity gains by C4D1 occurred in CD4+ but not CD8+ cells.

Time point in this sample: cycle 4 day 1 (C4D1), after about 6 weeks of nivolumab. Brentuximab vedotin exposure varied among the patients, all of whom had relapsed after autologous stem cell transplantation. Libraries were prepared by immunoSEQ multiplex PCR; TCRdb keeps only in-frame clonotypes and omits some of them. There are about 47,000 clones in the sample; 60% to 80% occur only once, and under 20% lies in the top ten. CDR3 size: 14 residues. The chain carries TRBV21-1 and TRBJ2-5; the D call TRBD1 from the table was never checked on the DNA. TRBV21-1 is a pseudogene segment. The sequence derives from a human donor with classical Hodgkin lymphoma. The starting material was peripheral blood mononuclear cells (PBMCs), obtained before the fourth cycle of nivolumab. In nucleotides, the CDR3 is TGTGCCAGCCAGAGAACAGGGCCCTCAATGACCCAGTACTTC. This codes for CASQRTGPSMTQYF.